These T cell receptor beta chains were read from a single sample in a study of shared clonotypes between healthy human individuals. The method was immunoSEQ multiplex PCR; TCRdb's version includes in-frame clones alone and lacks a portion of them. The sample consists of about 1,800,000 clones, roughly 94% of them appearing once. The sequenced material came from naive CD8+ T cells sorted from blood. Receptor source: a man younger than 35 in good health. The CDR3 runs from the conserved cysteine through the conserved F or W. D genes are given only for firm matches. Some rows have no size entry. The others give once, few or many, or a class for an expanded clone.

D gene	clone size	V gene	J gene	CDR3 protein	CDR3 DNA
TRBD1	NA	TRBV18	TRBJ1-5	CASSRAGGNQPQHF	TGTGCCAGCTCACGGGCAGGGGGGAATCAGCCCCAGCATTTT
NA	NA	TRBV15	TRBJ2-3	CATSPEEPLAQDTQYF	TGTGCCACCAGCCCAGAGGAGCCGCTAGCGCAGGATACGCAGTATTTT
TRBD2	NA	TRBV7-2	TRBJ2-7	CASSLGGGGTYEQYF	TGTGCCAGCAGCTTAGGCGGCGGGGGGACCTACGAGCAGTACTTC
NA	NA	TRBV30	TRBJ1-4	CAWSVTGISGKLFF	TGTGCCTGGAGTGTAACCGGGATTTCGGGAAAACTGTTTTTT
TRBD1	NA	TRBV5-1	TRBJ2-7	CASGRGQSSYEQYF	TGCGCCAGCGGCCGGGGACAGAGCTCCTACGAGCAGTACTTC
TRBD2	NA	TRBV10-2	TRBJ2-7	CASSATSGGLEQYF	TGCGCCAGCAGCGCGACTAGCGGGGGGCTCGAGCAGTACTTC
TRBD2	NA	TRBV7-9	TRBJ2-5	CASTSGLAEETQYF	TGTGCCAGCACCTCGGGACTAGCGGAAGAGACCCAGTACTTC
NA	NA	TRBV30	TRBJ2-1	CAWSVVQEDNEQFF	TGTGCCTGGAGTGTAGTACAGGAGGACAATGAGCAGTTCTTC
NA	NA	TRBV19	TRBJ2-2	CATNLGGRLNTGELFF	TGTGCCACTAACCTCGGGGGGCGGTTGAACACCGGGGAGCTGTTTTTT
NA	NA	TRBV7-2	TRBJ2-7	CASSFGRLYEQYF	TGTGCCAGCAGCTTTGGACGGCTCTACGAGCAGTACTTC
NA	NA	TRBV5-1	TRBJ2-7	CASSLDWGFSSYEQYF	TGCGCCAGCAGCTTGGATTGGGGCTTTAGCTCCTACGAGCAGTACTTC
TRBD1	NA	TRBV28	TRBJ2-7	CASSLQGDIYEQYF	TGTGCCAGCAGTTTACAGGGGGATATCTACGAGCAGTACTTC
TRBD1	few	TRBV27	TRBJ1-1	CASSLLTGDTEAFF	TGTGCCAGCAGTTTATTGACAGGGGACACTGAAGCTTTCTTT
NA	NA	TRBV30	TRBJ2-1	CAWSHRENDNEQFF	TGTGCCTGGAGTCACCGGGAGAACGACAATGAGCAGTTCTTC
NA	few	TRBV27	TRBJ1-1	CASSLRGSNTEAFF	TGTGCCAGCAGTCTGCGGGGCAGCAACACTGAAGCTTTCTTT
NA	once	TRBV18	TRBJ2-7	CASSPQSYYEQYF	TGTGCCAGCTCACCGCAGAGTTACTACGAGCAGTACTTC
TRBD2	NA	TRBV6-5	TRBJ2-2	CASSSRGVLESGELFF	TGTGCCAGCAGTTCTCGGGGGGTCTTGGAATCCGGGGAGCTGTTTTTT
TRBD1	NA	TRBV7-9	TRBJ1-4	CASSLRDRGLMTNEKLFF	TGTGCCAGCAGCTTACGGGACAGGGGGCTCATGACTAATGAAAAACTGTTTTTT
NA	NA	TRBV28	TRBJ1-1	CASSFRPTEAFF	TGTGCCAGCAGTTTTCGGCCCACTGAAGCTTTCTTT
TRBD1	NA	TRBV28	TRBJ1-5	CASSRGTGVQPQHF	TGTGCCAGCAGTCGCGGGACAGGGGTTCAGCCCCAGCATTTT
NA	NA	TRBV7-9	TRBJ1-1	CASSEDSGFVAFF	TGTGCCAGCAGCGAAGACTCAGGGTTCGTAGCTTTCTTT
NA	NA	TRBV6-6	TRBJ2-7	CASSSTGYHEQYF	TGTGCCAGCAGTTCCACAGGGTACCACGAGCAGTACTTC
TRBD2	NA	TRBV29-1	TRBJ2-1	CSVEDRLAGINEQFF	TGCAGCGTTGAAGATCGACTAGCGGGGATCAATGAGCAGTTCTTC
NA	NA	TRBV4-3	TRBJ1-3	CASSQDRSGAGNTIYF	TGCGCCAGCAGCCAAGATCGGTCGGGGGCTGGAAACACCATATATTTT
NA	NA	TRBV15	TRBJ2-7	CATSQGRVTSSYEQYF	TGTGCCACCAGCCAAGGTCGGGTAACAAGCTCCTACGAGCAGTACTTC
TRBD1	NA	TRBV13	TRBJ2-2	CASSYSGTGNSGELFF	TGTGCCAGCAGCTATTCCGGGACAGGGAACTCCGGGGAGCTGTTTTTT
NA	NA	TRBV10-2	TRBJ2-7	CASSESGREQYF	TGCGCCAGCAGTGAGTCTGGGCGCGAGCAGTACTTC
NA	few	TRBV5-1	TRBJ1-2	CASSLEGIIYGYTF	TGCGCCAGCAGCTTGGAGGGAATCATCTATGGCTACACCTTC
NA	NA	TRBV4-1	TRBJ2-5	CASSHAPAVRETQYF	TGCGCCAGCAGCCACGCCCCTGCGGTCCGAGAGACCCAGTACTTC
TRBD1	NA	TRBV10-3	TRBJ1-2	CAITLDREEFYGYTF	TGTGCCATCACCCTGGACAGGGAGGAGTTCTATGGCTACACCTTC
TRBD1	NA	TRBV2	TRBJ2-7	CASSVFGTGNYEQYF	TGTGCCAGCAGTGTTTTCGGGACAGGGAACTACGAGCAGTACTTC
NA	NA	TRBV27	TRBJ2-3	CASTTQGRTAFPLDTQYF	TGTGCCAGCACCACTCAGGGCAGGACAGCCTTCCCTTTAGATACGCAGTATTTT
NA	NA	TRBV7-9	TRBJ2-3	CASSPRTEPSTDTQYF	TGTGCCAGCAGCCCGAGGACTGAACCTAGCACAGATACGCAGTATTTT
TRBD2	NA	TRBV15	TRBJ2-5	CATSRESGGAEETQYF	TGTGCCACCAGCAGAGAAAGCGGGGGGGCCGAAGAGACCCAGTACTTC
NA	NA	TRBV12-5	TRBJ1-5	CASALSASVGQPQHF	TGTGCTAGTGCCCTTTCTGCATCGGTCGGTCAGCCCCAGCATTTT
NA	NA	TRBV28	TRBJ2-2	CASSLGLNSGELFF	TGTGCCAGCAGTTTAGGCCTAAACAGCGGGGAGCTGTTTTTT
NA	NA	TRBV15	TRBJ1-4	CATGEGFGTNEKLFF	TGTGCCACCGGTGAGGGGTTTGGGACTAATGAAAAACTGTTTTTT
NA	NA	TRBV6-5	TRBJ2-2	CASSKGANTGELFF	TGTGCCAGCAGTAAGGGCGCGAACACCGGGGAGCTGTTTTTT
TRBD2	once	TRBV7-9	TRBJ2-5	CASSLTAGVGETQYF	TGTGCCAGCAGCTTGACGGCGGGAGTGGGAGAGACCCAGTACTTC
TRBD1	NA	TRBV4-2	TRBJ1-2	CASSQEGTGTGAHYGYTF	TGTGCCAGCAGCCAAGAGGGGACCGGGACAGGGGCCCACTATGGCTACACCTTC
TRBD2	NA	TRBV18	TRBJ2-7	CASSPSGPAGENYEQYF	TGTGCCAGCTCTCCATCCGGACCAGCGGGAGAAAACTACGAGCAGTACTTC
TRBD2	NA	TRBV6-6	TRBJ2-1	CASSRDWDYRNNEQFF	TGTGCCAGCAGTCGCGACTGGGACTACCGTAACAATGAGCAGTTCTTC
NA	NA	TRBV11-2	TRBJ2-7	CASSLGGGQYEQYF	TGTGCCAGCAGCTTAGGTGGGGGCCAGTACGAGCAGTACTTC
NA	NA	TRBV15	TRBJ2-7	CATSVDRSYEQYF	TGTGCCACCAGCGTAGATCGATCCTACGAGCAGTACTTC
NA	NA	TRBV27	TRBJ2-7	CASSLGLQGHEQYF	TGTGCCAGCAGTTTGGGTCTGCAGGGCCACGAGCAGTACTTC
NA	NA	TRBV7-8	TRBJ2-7	CASSLGETGTPYEQYF	TGTGCCAGCAGCTTAGGGGAGACAGGTACCCCCTACGAGCAGTACTTC
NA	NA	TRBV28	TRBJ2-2	CASSFRANTGELFF	TGTGCCAGCAGTTTTCGAGCTAACACCGGGGAGCTGTTTTTT
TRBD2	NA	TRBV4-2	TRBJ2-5	CASSHPGLAGEETQYF	TGTGCCAGCAGCCACCCGGGACTAGCGGGGGAGGAGACCCAGTACTTC
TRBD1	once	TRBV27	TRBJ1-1	CASSSWDRVQAFF	TGTGCCAGCAGTTCATGGGACAGGGTACAAGCTTTCTTT
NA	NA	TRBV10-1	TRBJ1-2	CASSEPLGRNYGYTF	TGCGCCAGCAGTGAACCCTTAGGCAGGAACTATGGCTACACCTTC
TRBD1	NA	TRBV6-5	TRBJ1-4	CASRRQGAAQEKLFF	TGTGCCAGCAGAAGACAGGGGGCGGCCCAGGAAAAACTGTTTTTT
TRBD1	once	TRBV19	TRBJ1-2	CASSLSPGGADGYTF	TGTGCCAGTAGTCTCTCCCCAGGGGGCGCGGATGGCTACACCTTC
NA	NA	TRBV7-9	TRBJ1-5	CASSPVGGTDQPQHF	TGTGCCAGCAGCCCAGTAGGGGGTACGGACCAGCCCCAGCATTTT
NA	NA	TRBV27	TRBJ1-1	CASSSYNRDEEAFF	TGTGCCAGCAGTTCTTACAACCGGGACGAAGAAGCTTTCTTT
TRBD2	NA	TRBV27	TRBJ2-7	CASSALGTSRTYEQYF	TGTGCCAGCAGTGCACTAGGGACTAGCAGAACCTACGAGCAGTACTTC
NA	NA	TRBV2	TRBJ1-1	CASSESFGGAEAFF	TGTGCCAGCAGTGAAAGCTTCGGGGGGGCTGAAGCTTTCTTT
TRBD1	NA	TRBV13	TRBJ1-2	CATEDRGSFYGYTF	TGTGCCACGGAGGACAGGGGTTCTTTCTATGGCTACACCTTC
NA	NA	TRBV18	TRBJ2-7	CASSPPWVRSSYEQYF	TGTGCCAGCTCACCACCTTGGGTTCGAAGCTCCTACGAGCAGTACTTC
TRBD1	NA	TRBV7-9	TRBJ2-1	CASSPTRDRGNEQFF	TGTGCCAGCTCCCCTACTCGGGACAGGGGCAATGAGCAGTTCTTC
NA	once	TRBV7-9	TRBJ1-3	CASSLDVFSGNTIYF	TGTGCCAGCAGCTTAGACGTGTTCTCTGGAAACACCATATATTTT